This paragraph covers one T cell receptor (beta chain) sequence. This clonotype turned up a few times. Its antigen is unknown. Per-base qualities were not stored, and no clone one base away is much larger. The library came from 5' RACE. TCRdb records Illumina HiSeq 2500 as the sequencer. The second PCR ran for about 6 to 12 cycles and used a J-beta primer mix along with a sample-barcoded 5' primer. A unique molecular identifier was introduced onto each TCR beta cDNA molecule by a template-switch 5' adaptor carrying 12 random nucleotides. Each sample yielded at least 2.5 million CDR3-containing paired-end reads. All of the RNA was converted into first-strand cDNA using the Mint cDNA synthesis kit, with a TRBC-specific oligonucleotide serving as the primer. Following uracil-DNA glycosylase treatment, all cDNA underwent a first 18-cycle PCR with the universal primers M1SS and BC2_uni_R. On the authors' methods: For normalization, 1 million high-quality reads, each with a distinct molecular identifier, were randomly selected from each sample. Instead of being binned into consensus sequences, reads that shared molecular identifiers were thrown out. MiTCR, set to a Q25 quality threshold and the strictest error-elimination algorithm, was used for CDR3 identification, clonotype clustering and error correction. Lower-bound total TCR beta diversity was estimated with a nonparametric unseen species model using Euler transformation. Starting from the raw public reads, TCRdb applied fastp trimming at Q25, assembled clones with MiXCR and retained in-frame beta chains. Identical CDR3 proteins give one entry, which carries the most common genes and DNA. For this entry, the V and J calls and clone size follow TCRdb and not the study's own pipeline. This sample has hundreds of thousands of distinct CDR3 sequences in its table, and roughly 50% of those were observed once. Under 35% of the sample belongs to the ten largest clones.

The CDR3 sequence holds 11 residues, the cysteine and phenylalanine included. The CDR3 DNA has 33 bases and is translated from base 1. Based on the germline V gene (reference sequence), the CDR1 and CDR2 sequences are MNHEY and SMNVEV. Between the V and J ends, shortened by 8 bases and 11 bases respectively, the junction contains 15 bases. The donors were some 39 Caucasian individuals from Russia, aged about 6 to 100 years, who were systemically healthy. Each donor gave 8 to 10 milliliters of peripheral blood, collected into EDTA-treated Vacutainer tubes. Ficoll-Paque density-gradient centrifugation was used to isolate PBMCs, with at least 6.5 million per sample. Total RNA, at least 5 micrograms per sample, was extracted from PBMCs with Trizol reagent. For every donor, an aliquot of PBMCs went through flow cytometry to measure the percentages of naive CD45RAhigh/CD27high T cells. This specimen comes from a study of blood T cells in healthy people across ages (dated by TCRdb to between 2014 and 2016). Looking at the study overall: In model experiments, roughly one uniquely barcoded TCR beta cDNA molecule per two T cells was captured by template switching. To avoid experimental bias, donors of different ages were randomly spread across the sequencing lanes. Four age groups were formed from the donors: young (average 16 years), middle-aged (around 40), aged (roughly 58) and long-lived (around 82). The study analyzed two additional independent replicas of 1 million unique cDNA reads from the same blood draw for two donors, one aged 18 to 30 and one aged 80 or older. Using deep sequencing normalized with unique cDNA molecular identifiers, the study measured how TCR beta repertoire diversity changes with age.

Study-level results and caveats: As age increased, observed TCR beta diversity per million T cells dropped in a roughly linear way, and a significant reduction was already evident by age 40. Because the CMV infection status of the donors was unknown, age-related changes in expanded clonotypes may potentially have been confounded. There was a strong correlation between observed TCR beta diversity and the percentage of naive T cells measured by flow cytometry. Total diversity estimates from one million sequenced T cells were considered lower bounds and underestimates. Since profiling was done on bulk unsorted PBMCs, naive and antigen-experienced compartments could not be conclusively compared. The long-lived group showed more naive CD4+ T cells, fewer expanded clones and increased TCR diversity than the aged group, suggesting age selection.

Sequencing was done on a sample of blood. The TCR originated in a woman aged 55-75 years in good health. The chain links TRBV27 with TRBJ2-5; no D gene can be assigned with confidence. The CDR3 is CASHLGNEQYF. The nucleotide sequence is given as TGTGCCAGCCACCTGGGCAATGAGCAGTACTTC.